A selection of T cell receptor beta chains follows, all from one sample in a study of blood T cell repertoires in COVID-19. Clones were sequenced by immunoSEQ multiplex PCR, and TCRdb holds only the in-frame ones, with some missing. Here the sample spans around 210,000 clones, 89% being singletons. Sequenced material: PBMCs or T cells enriched from blood (not recorded which). The receptors shown here come from a young woman who had recovered from COVID-19. Both conserved end residues are part of each CDR3. A D gene is named only where the DNA matches it firmly. Clone size appears in some rows only: once, few, many, or a class for an expanded clone.

D: -; V: TRBV27; size: -; J: TRBJ1-5; DNA: TGTGCCAGCAGTTCGGGGATATATAGCAATCAGCCCCAGCATTTT; CDR3: CASSSGIYSNQPQHF
D: -; V: TRBV10-1; size: -; J: TRBJ1-1; DNA: TGCGCCAGCAGTGGAGGGGGTTCCGGGGACACTGAAGCTTTCTTT; CDR3: CASSGGGSGDTEAFF
D: -; V: TRBV5-5; size: -; J: TRBJ2-2; DNA: TGTGCCAGCAGCTTGGAGGTAGCGGCTAACACCGGGGAGCTGTTTTTT; CDR3: CASSLEVAANTGELFF
D: -; V: TRBV2; size: few; J: TRBJ2-5; DNA: TGTGCCAGCAGAGTAACTAGCACACCGTACTTC; CDR3: CASRVTSTPYF
D: -; V: TRBV5-1; size: -; J: TRBJ1-1; DNA: TGCGCCAGCAGCTTGATTAAAGGGGACACTGAAGCTTTCTTT; CDR3: CASSLIKGDTEAFF
D: -; V: TRBV28; size: -; J: TRBJ1-6; DNA: TGTGCCAGTAGATTTACACCGGCCCAAGGGGCCCTCCACTTT; CDR3: CASRFTPAQGALHF
D: TRBD1; V: TRBV5-1; size: -; J: TRBJ2-7; DNA: TGCGCCAGCAGCTTTGGGACAGGGGCAGCCGAGCAGTACTTC; CDR3: CASSFGTGAAEQYF
D: TRBD1; V: TRBV9; size: -; J: TRBJ2-1; DNA: TGTGCCAGCACCACGGACAGGGCGTACAATGAGCAGTTCTTC; CDR3: CASTTDRAYNEQFF
D: TRBD1; V: TRBV5-5; size: -; J: TRBJ1-3; DNA: TGTGCCAGCAGCTTACAGGGGTCTGGAAACACCATATATTTT; CDR3: CASSLQGSGNTIYF
D: TRBD1; V: TRBV19; size: -; J: TRBJ1-5; DNA: TGTGCCAGTAGTATCGGGGGACAGGACCAGCCCCAGCATTTT; CDR3: CASSIGGQDQPQHF
D: -; V: TRBV2; size: -; J: TRBJ1-1; DNA: TGTGCCAGCCTGCGTGGTACAGAGAACACTGAAGCTTTCTTT; CDR3: CASLRGTENTEAFF
D: -; V: TRBV5-5; size: -; J: TRBJ2-7; DNA: TGTGCCAGCAGCTACACCTCTGATGCGGGTAAGCAGTACTTC; CDR3: CASSYTSDAGKQYF
D: -; V: TRBV7-9; size: -; J: TRBJ2-3; DNA: TGTGCCAGCAGCCCCGAACTTAGGCCACAGAATACGCAGTATTTT; CDR3: CASSPELRPQNTQYF
D: TRBD1; V: TRBV19; size: -; J: TRBJ1-3; DNA: TGTGCCAGTAGTGGAAGACAGGGGCACACCATATATTTT; CDR3: CASSGRQGHTIYF
D: -; V: TRBV19; size: -; J: TRBJ1-5; DNA: TGTGCCAGTAGTGCACAGGGAAACCGGCCCCAGCATTTT; CDR3: CASSAQGNRPQHF
D: TRBD1; V: TRBV20-1; size: -; J: TRBJ2-7; DNA: TGCAGTGCTAGTCCAGGGGGCCGCGAGCAGTACTTC; CDR3: CSASPGGREQYF